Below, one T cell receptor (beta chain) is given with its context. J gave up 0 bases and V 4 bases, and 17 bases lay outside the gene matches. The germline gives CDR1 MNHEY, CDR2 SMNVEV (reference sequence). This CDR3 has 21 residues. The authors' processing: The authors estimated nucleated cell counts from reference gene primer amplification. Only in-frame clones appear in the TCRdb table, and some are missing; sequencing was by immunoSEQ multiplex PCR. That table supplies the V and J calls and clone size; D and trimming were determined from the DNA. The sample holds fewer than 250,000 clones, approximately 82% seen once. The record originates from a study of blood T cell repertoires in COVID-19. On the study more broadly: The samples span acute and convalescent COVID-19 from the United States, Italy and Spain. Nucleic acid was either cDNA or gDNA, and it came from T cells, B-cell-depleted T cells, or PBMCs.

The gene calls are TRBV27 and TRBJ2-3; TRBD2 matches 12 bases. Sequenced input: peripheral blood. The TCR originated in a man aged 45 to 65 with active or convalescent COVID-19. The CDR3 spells CASSSTTPLAGGPRSTDTQYF. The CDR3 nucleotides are TGTGCCAGCAGTTCTACTACGCCACTAGCGGGGGGCCCTAGAAGCACAGATACGCAGTATTTT.